This TCR beta chain was identified during a study of CD8+CD57+ T cells in acquired aplastic anemia. TCR beta VDJ and CDR3 profiling used genomic DNA as template. TCRdb called the reads again in MiXCR, with one record for every CDR3 protein. The table includes approximately 180,000 distinct CDR3 sequences, 47% detected once. Broader study findings: No significant difference in CD8+ Simpson's diversity was found between patients and controls. The same twenty-nine CD8+ CDR3 sequences occurred in patients and in controls.

There are 17 residues in the CDR3. Germline loops: CDR1 SGHTA, CDR2 FQGNSA. V gave up 0 bases and J gave up 1 base, with 14 bases separating them. This clonotype was recorded many times. As yet, its antigen is unknown. Selection for sequencing was limited to patients who had shown CD8+CD57+ cell expansion by flow cytometry. As a group, the patients uniformly had severe acquired aplastic anemia. The study sampled blood from patients who had received no therapy. The source of this sequence is a human donor with aplastic anemia. Sequencing was performed on sorted CD4+, CD8+, or CD8+CD57+ T cells (not recorded which) from PBMCs. The V call is TRBV7-2, the J call TRBJ2-3; D possibly uses TRBD1 or TRBD2 (5 bases each). CDR3 DNA: TGTGCCAGCAGCTTAGCGCGGCTAAGAGGGGGCACAGATACGCAGTATTTT. Protein sequence: CASSLARLRGGTDTQYF.